Presented here are 19 T cell receptor beta chains from one specimen sequenced in a study of blood T cell repertoires in COVID-19. The assay was immunoSEQ multiplex PCR, and TCRdb's table has in-frame clones only and misses some. The sample consists of fewer than 200,000 clones, roughly 84% of them appearing once. The sample consisted of PBMCs or T cells enriched from blood (not recorded which). All receptors come from a woman aged 25-40 years who had been exposed to COVID-19.

This clone has just a few counts. The V gene is TRBV29-1, the J gene TRBJ2-2; D may be TRBD2 (5 bases). Trimming removed 7 bases at V and 6 bases at J, with 15 bases between. Germline assignment: CDR1 SQVTM and CDR2 ANQGSEA. The CDR3 sequence is 13 residues long. The CDR3 region has the DNA TGCAGCGCTAAAAGCCGGGGTCCCGGGGAGCTGTTTTTT. It yields the protein CSAKSRGPGELFF.

This chain connects TRBV7-2 to TRBJ2-1; perhaps TRBD2 as D (5 bases). V lost 1 base and J 2 bases, leaving 9 bases between the germline ends. This CDR3 contains 15 residues. The germline V gene has CDR1 SGHTA and CDR2 FQGNSA. As DNA, the CDR3 is TGTGCCAGCAGCTTAGTCGGGGTTCCCTACAATGAGCAGTTCTTC. Protein sequence: CASSLVGVPYNEQFF.

The chain combines TRBV21-1 with TRBJ1-3; the DNA was not used to check the table's D call, TRBD1. TRBV21-1 is an annotated pseudogene. The length of the CDR3 is 15 residues. CDR3 DNA sequence: TGTGCCAGCAGCAGGGGGCCCAGCTCTGGAAACACCATATATTTT. This encodes CASSRGPSSGNTIYF.

This chain joins TRBV28 and TRBJ1-4; 7 bases map to TRBD1. Trimming removed 3 bases from V and 1 base from J; junction bases left unmatched: 2. Germline V gene sequence: CDR1 MDHEN, CDR2 SYDVKM. This CDR3 has 15 residues. CDR3 bases: TGTGCCAGCAGTTTCCGGGACAGAACTAATGAAAAACTGTTTTTT. Translation: CASSFRDRTNEKLFF.

In its sample, this clone was seen a few times. The gene calls are TRBV12-3 or TRBV12-4 and TRBJ2-1; D is uncertain. The CDR3 loop spans 13 amino acids. Trimming pared 7 bases from V and 8 bases from J, leaving 15 bases between. Here the CDR3 reads CASNFARQDEQFF. The DNA for the CDR3 is TGTGCCAGCAATTTCGCCCGCCAGGATGAGCAGTTCTTC.

V gene TRBV5-4 combines with J gene TRBJ2-6; the D is unclear. Germline V gene lookup returns CDR1 SGHNT and CDR2 YYREEE (reference sequence). This CDR3 has 16 residues. V lost 5 bases, J lost 0 bases, and 12 bases lay in between. CDR3 protein: CASSLPPYSGANVLTF. For the CDR3, the DNA is TGTGCCAGCAGTCTACCACCCTACTCTGGGGCCAACGTCCTGACTTTC.

The rearrangement links TRBV5-1 to TRBJ2-5; 10 bases map to TRBD1. The CDR3 sequence is 16 residues long. Germline V gene data show CDR1 as SGHRS and CDR2 as YFSETQ. V trimming: 1 base; J trimming: 5 bases; junction bases outside the gene matches: 8. The DNA for the CDR3 is TGCGCCAGCAGCTTGAAGAGACAGGGGGCAAGGGAGACCCAGTACTTC. It codes for CASSLKRQGARETQYF.

This chain uses TRBV12-3 or TRBV12-4 with TRBJ2-4; D perhaps matches TRBD2 (5 bases). V lost 5 bases to trimming and J lost 4 bases, with 9 bases between them. CDR3 length: 13 amino acids. CDR3 sequence reads: CASSAGIKNIQYF. The CDR3 coding sequence is TGTGCCAGCAGTGCCGGGATAAAAAACATTCAGTACTTC.

This clone has just one count. V usage is TRBV6-2 or TRBV6-3 and J usage is TRBJ2-1, with 12 bases lining up with TRBD2. This CDR3 is 14 amino acids long. The trim removed 4 bases at V and 15 bases at J, leaving 10 bases unmatched. CDR1 MNHEY and CDR2 SVGEGT come from the germline V gene. DNA of the CDR3: TGTGCCAGCAGTTTCTCTAGCGGGGGGGCGTTTGGGTTCTTC. It is translated as CASSFSSGGAFGFF.

This clone was picked up a small number of times. J is TRBJ2-5 and V is TRBV19, with 14 bases that match TRBD2. V gave up 8 bases and J gave up 1 base; unmatched junction bases: 9. This CDR3 region has 17 residues. Germline V CDR1 and CDR2: LNHDA, SQIVND (reference sequence). CDR3 nucleotides: TGTGCCAGTTCGCCGGGACTAGCGGGGGCCTTCCAAGAGACCCAGTACTTC. Amino acids: CASSPGLAGAFQETQYF. Drawing the rest from reference TRBV19 and TRBJ2-5, the complete variable domain is DGGITQSPKYLFRKEGQNVTLSCEQNLNHDAMYWYRQDPGQGLRLIYYSQIVNDFQKGDIAEGYSVSREKKESFPLTVTSAQKNPTAFYLCASSPGLAGAFQETQYFGPGTRLLVL.

J is TRBJ2-2 and V is TRBV4-3; D remains unclear. Trimming pared 0 bases from V and 5 bases from J, leaving 19 bases between. Germline V gives CDR1 LGHNA, CDR2 YSLEER. This CDR3 is built from 18 residues. The CDR3 region has the DNA TGCGCCAGCAGCCAAGATAAGGTCCGACTCGTCCAAACCGGGGAGCTGTTTTTT. This codes for CASSQDKVRLVQTGELFF.

This clone was detected only a few times. V and J are TRBV19 and TRBJ1-1; 11 bases map to TRBD1. The CDR3 consists of 16 residues. CDR1 is LNHDA and CDR2 is SQIVND in the germline V gene (reference sequence). Losses at the gene ends were 1 base for V and 6 bases for J; bases not matched to a gene: 7. The CDR3 spells CASSIASDRGPAEAFF. CDR3 nucleotide sequence: TGTGCCAGTAGTATAGCTTCGGACAGGGGGCCGGCTGAAGCTTTCTTT.

The V gene is TRBV29-1, the J gene TRBJ2-1, with 10 bases aligning to TRBD2. CDR1 and CDR2 (germline): SQVTM, ANQGSEA. J was trimmed by 0 bases and V by 3 bases; bases with no gene match: 8. The CDR3 extends over 17 amino acids. The CDR3 sequence is CSVEASGGPSSYNEQFF. CDR3 in DNA: TGCAGCGTTGAGGCTAGCGGGGGCCCAAGCTCCTACAATGAGCAGTTCTTC.

The chain has TRBV5-1 and TRBJ2-3; TRBD1 might be the D (6 bases). CDR1 and CDR2 from the germline V gene are SGHRS and YFSETQ. This CDR3 has 14 amino acids. Trimming cost V 4 bases and J 9 bases, with 18 bases left between them. CDR3 coding DNA: TGCGCCAGCAGCCTGACGACAGGACCTTCCACGCAGTATTTT. The encoded protein is CASSLTTGPSTQYF.

This rearrangement joins TRBV6-2 or TRBV6-3 to TRBJ2-1, with 11 bases aligning to TRBD2. This CDR3 comprises 17 residues. V trimming: 2 bases; J trimming: 6 bases; junction bases outside the gene matches: 9. Germline V CDR1 and CDR2: MNHEY, SVGEGT. Written as DNA, the CDR3 is TGTGCCAGCAGTTACCCTAATCTAGCGGGGGGATTCAATGAGCAGTTCTTC. It encodes CASSYPNLAGGFNEQFF.

This rearrangement joins TRBV14 to TRBJ1-1; 7 nucleotides line up with TRBD1. Trimming took 5 bases from V and 5 from J; bases not matched to a gene: 11. The CDR3 has 15 amino acids. Germline values: CDR1 SGHDN, CDR2 FVKESK. CDR3 residues: CASSVRQGSTTEAFF. As DNA, the CDR3 is TGTGCCAGCAGCGTCAGACAGGGAAGTACAACTGAAGCTTTCTTT.

The chain employs TRBV7-2 and TRBJ2-3, with D perhaps TRBD2 (6 bases). V lost 3 bases to trimming and J lost 2 bases, with 12 bases between them. CDR3 length: 15 amino acids. Germline V CDR1 and CDR2: SGHTA, FQGNSA. The CDR3 DNA reads as TGTGCCAGCAGCTTGCGGGGCCCCTTCACAGATACGCAGTATTTT. This codes for CASSLRGPFTDTQYF. The full variable domain, in which reference TRBV7-2 and TRBJ2-3 provide the parts outside the CDR3, is GAGVSQSPSNKVTEKGKDVELRCDPISGHTALYWYRQSLGQGLEFLIYFQGNSAPDKSGLPSDRFSAERTGGSVSTLTIQRTQQEDSAVYLCASSLRGPFTDTQYFGPGTRLTVL.

The V gene is TRBV18, the J gene TRBJ2-3, with a tentative D call TRBD1 (6 bases). Germline V CDR1 and CDR2: KGHSH, LQKENI. The CDR3 is 15 residues long. V was cut by 0 bases and J by 2 bases, with 9 bases left in between. CDR3 protein: CASSPPRGITDTQYF. CDR3 DNA sequence: TGTGCCAGCTCACCACCCAGGGGCATCACAGATACGCAGTATTTT.

V is TRBV6-5 and J is TRBJ1-1; D is undetermined. The V end was cut by 0 bases, the J end by 2 bases, with 10 bases between. The V gene's germline CDR1 is MNHEY and CDR2 SVGAGI. The CDR3 is 15 residues long. The CDR3 DNA reads TGTGCCAGCAGTTACTCTGGAGGACTAAACACTGAAGCTTTCTTT. Its translation: CASSYSGGLNTEAFF.